These T cell receptor beta chains were read from a single sample in a study of cytomegalovirus exposure and HLA in healthy donors. Here immunoSEQ multiplex PCR was the method, and the copy in TCRdb shows in-frame clones only, minus some. The sample records 55,000 to 70,000 clones, roughly 94% being singletons. Sequenced input: PBMCs. The source is a man younger than 30 in good health and CMV-seronegative. CDR3s include the opening cysteine and the closing phenylalanine or tryptophan. The D gene is left open where the match is weak. A row's size may be missing; if present it is once, few, many or a size class.

j_call,v_call,d_call,clone_size,cdr3_nt,cdr3_aa
TRBJ1-5,TRBV28,-,once,TGTGCCAGCAGTACGGGGGGAGTTGGGAGCAATCAGCCCCAGCATTTT,CASSTGGVGSNQPQHF
TRBJ1-1,TRBV7-9,TRBD1,-,TGTGCCAGCAGTCGGACAGGGAACACTGAAGCTTTCTTT,CASSRTGNTEAFF
TRBJ2-7,TRBV28,TRBD1,once,TGTGCCACTACTGGGACAGGAAACTACGAGCAGTACTTC,CATTGTGNYEQYF
TRBJ2-7,TRBV6-1,-,-,TGTGCCAGCAGTGAATTTCAGGTTGCCTACGAGCAGTACTTC,CASSEFQVAYEQYF
TRBJ2-1,TRBV11-3,TRBD2,-,TGTGCCAGCAGCTTGGGACTAGCGGGAGAATACAATGAGCAGTTCTTC,CASSLGLAGEYNEQFF
TRBJ2-7,TRBV5-4,-,-,TGTGCCAGCAGCCGTTCCGAGGACGAGCAGTACTTC,CASSRSEDEQYF
TRBJ2-1,TRBV6-1,TRBD1,-,TGTGCCAGCAGCCCCAGGGGGCGGAATGAGCAGTTCTTC,CASSPRGRNEQFF
TRBJ2-1,TRBV19,-,once,TGTGCCAGTAGTTTAGGGCTAGCAAGCTACAATGAGCAGTTCTTC,CASSLGLASYNEQFF
TRBJ2-2,TRBV5-1,TRBD2,-,TGCGCCAGCAGCTTGTGGACTAGCGACACCGGGGAGCTGTTTTTT,CASSLWTSDTGELFF
TRBJ1-5,TRBV19,TRBD1,-,TGTGCCAGTAGTATTGCTCCGGGACAGGGATCGTCATATAGCAATCAGCCCCAGCATTTT,CASSIAPGQGSSYSNQPQHF
TRBJ2-7,TRBV30,-,-,TGTGCCTGCGGCGGCGGGACCACAAGCTCCTACGAGCAGTACTTC,CACGGGTTSSYEQYF
TRBJ2-3,TRBV11-3,TRBD2,once,TGTGCCAGCAGCTTCCCCCTAGCGGGAGTGACAGATACGCAGTATTTT,CASSFPLAGVTDTQYF
TRBJ2-3,TRBV19,-,-,TGTGCCAGTAGTATGCGTCGGGGAAGCACAGATACGCAGTATTTT,CASSMRRGSTDTQYF
TRBJ1-1,TRBV5-5,-,-,TGTGCCAGCAGCTTGGCCCCGGCAGGGCTGAACACTGAAGCTTTCTTT,CASSLAPAGLNTEAFF
TRBJ2-5,TRBV7-9,-,-,TGTGCCAGCAGCTTTTGGCAAGACCAAGAGACCCAGTACTTC,CASSFWQDQETQYF
TRBJ2-7,TRBV7-2,-,-,TGTGCCAGCAGCTCGGGGGTCGGAAGCTACGAGCAGTACTTC,CASSSGVGSYEQYF
TRBJ2-1,TRBV28,TRBD1,-,TGTGCCAGCAGTGGCGAGACAGGGGCCGCTCACAATGAGCAGTTCTTC,CASSGETGAAHNEQFF
TRBJ2-1,TRBV19,TRBD2,-,TGTGCCAGTAGCCGACCCCTAAGCGGGAAGAACAATGAGCAGTTCTTC,CASSRPLSGKNNEQFF
TRBJ2-7,TRBV4-2,TRBD2,-,TGTGCCAGCAGCCTGACTAGCGGGAGTCTAGACGAGCAGTACTTC,CASSLTSGSLDEQYF
TRBJ1-1,TRBV10-1,-,-,TGCGCCAGCAGTGTCGGACAGCTGAACACTGAAGCTTTCTTT,CASSVGQLNTEAFF
TRBJ2-7,TRBV15,-,few,TGTGCCACCAGCAGAGTCCCGGGAGCCTACGAGCAGTACTTC,CATSRVPGAYEQYF
TRBJ2-5,TRBV18,TRBD1,-,TGTGCCAGCTCACCTGAGGGACAGGGTATAGAGACCCAGTACTTC,CASSPEGQGIETQYF
TRBJ2-3,TRBV9,-,-,TGTGCCAGCAGCGTAGGGGGCCGGGAGGATACGCAGTATTTT,CASSVGGREDTQYF